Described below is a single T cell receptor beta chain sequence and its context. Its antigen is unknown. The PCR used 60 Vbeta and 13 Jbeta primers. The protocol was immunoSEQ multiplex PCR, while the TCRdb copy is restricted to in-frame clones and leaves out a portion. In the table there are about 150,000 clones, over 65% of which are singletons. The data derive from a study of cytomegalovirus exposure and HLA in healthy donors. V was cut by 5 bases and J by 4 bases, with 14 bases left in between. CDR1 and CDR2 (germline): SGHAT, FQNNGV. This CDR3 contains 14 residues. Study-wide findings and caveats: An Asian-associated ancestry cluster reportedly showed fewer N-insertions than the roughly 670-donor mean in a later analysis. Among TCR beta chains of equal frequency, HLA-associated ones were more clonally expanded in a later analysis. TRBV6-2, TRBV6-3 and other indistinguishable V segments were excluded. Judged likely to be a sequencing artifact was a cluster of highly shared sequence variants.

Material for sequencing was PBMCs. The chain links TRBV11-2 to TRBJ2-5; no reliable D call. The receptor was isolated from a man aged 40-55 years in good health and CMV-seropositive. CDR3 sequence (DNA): TGTGCCAGCAGCCCCCGAGTCGCACTAGAGACCCAGTACTTC. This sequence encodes CASSPRVALETQYF. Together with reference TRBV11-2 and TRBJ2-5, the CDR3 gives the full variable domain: EAGVAQSPRYKIIEKRQSVAFWCNPISGHATLYWYQQILGQGPKLLIQFQNNGVVDDSQLPKDRFSAERLKGVDSTLKIQPAKLEDSAVYLCASSPRVALETQYFGPGTRLLVL.